The following is a T cell receptor beta chain sequence with its context. The method was immunoSEQ multiplex PCR; TCRdb's version includes in-frame clones alone and lacks a portion of them. The table includes roughly 130,000 clones, 75% to 95% detected once. The germline V gene has CDR1 GTSNPN and CDR2 SVGIG (reference sequence). V was shortened by 3 bases and J by 0 bases, with 12 bases between the two germline ends. The CDR3 contains 15 residues. The record originates from a study of control samples from healthy donors and cancer patients. The chain has TRBV30 and TRBJ1-3; no firm D call. This TCR was sampled from a man between 18 and 29 years old in good health. Sequencing was carried out using blood. The DNA of the CDR3 is TGTGCCTGGAGCGTTGGCCGTTCCTCTGGAAACACCATATATTTT. The encoded protein is CAWSVGRSSGNTIYF.